This T cell receptor beta chain was recovered during a study of blood T cell repertoires in COVID-19. At the level of the study: The United States, Italy and Spain were the sources of the acute and convalescent COVID-19 samples. T cells, B-cell-depleted T cells, or PBMCs supplied cDNA or gDNA.

The assay was immunoSEQ multiplex PCR, and TCRdb's table has in-frame clones only and misses some. Counted here are roughly 100,000 clones, roughly 84% occurring once; the ten biggest clones make up around 4.5%. This CDR3 contains 14 residues. The germline V gene has CDR1 SNHLY and CDR2 FYNNEI. The ends lost 5 bases at V and 2 bases at J; junction bases unmatched: 1. The sample was peripheral blood. The chain combines TRBV2 with TRBJ2-3, with 10 positions matching TRBD1. This clonotype was sampled from a human donor in a cohort sampled during active COVID-19. This CDR3 reads CASSRQGATDTQYF. CDR3 DNA: TGTGCCAGCAGTAGACAGGGGGCCACAGATACGCAGTATTTT.